This is a list of T cell receptor beta chains from one sample in a study of Ad26.COV2.S vaccination and SARS-CoV-2 variants. The protocol was immunoSEQ multiplex PCR, while the TCRdb copy is restricted to in-frame clones and leaves out a portion. The sample yields roughly 320,000 clones, roughly 84% seen once. The sample in question was peripheral blood, obtained in a trial of Ad26.COV2.S vaccine versus placebo. These TCRs come from a person between 18 and 60 years old who received the Ad26.COV2.S COVID-19 vaccine or a placebo. CDR3s include the opening cysteine and the closing phenylalanine or tryptophan. Size is omitted from some rows. Given values are once, few, many or a class for expanded clones.

clone size,V gene,CDR3 protein
few,TRBV9,CASSSRQGSTEAFF
NA,TRBV6-5,CASGPGQVKNYGYTF
NA,TRBV6-5,CASKNLRAGDTEAFF
NA,TRBV30,CAWNFNYLGTEAFF
once,TRBV7-8,CASSQVGRSNQPQHF
NA,TRBV6-5,CASSYGTATNEKLFF
NA,TRBV13,CASSSDTYEQYF
NA,TRBV6-2/TRBV6-3,CASSYNLGGSGPSSYNEQFF
NA,TRBV11-2,CASSLYSEQFF
once,TRBV6-4,CASSTYYEQYF
NA,TRBV5-1,CASSSMGGHQPQHF
NA,TRBV7-2,CASSSWTGEGTGELFF
NA,TRBV6-5,CASRLTGWEGYTF
NA,TRBV7-2,CASSSRHPPYGTPYEQYF
NA,TRBV24-1,CATSDPPRETQYF
NA,TRBV4-1,CASSQVHRGADTQYF
NA,TRBV29-1,CSVEGRRGLGPDTQYF
NA,TRBV5-1,CASTTGTTNEKLFF
NA,TRBV30,CAWSVPSAHQETQYF
NA,TRBV7-2,CASSPTATNEKLFF
NA,TRBV7-9,CASSLIGTGITGELFF
NA,TRBV23-1,CANDIAYEQYF
few,TRBV4-2,CASSPWRGLDQETQYF
once,TRBV19,CASSIRFDQPQHF
NA,TRBV3-1/TRBV3-2,CASSPSGTDTQYF
NA,TRBV19,CASSTDTSPSTDTQYF
few,TRBV5-4,CASSLEGSTDTQYF
many,TRBV5-6,CASSLLGDTKNYGYTF
once,TRBV11-2,CASSLVRAEQYF
NA,TRBV10-3,CAISLQGQETQYF
NA,TRBV19,CASSQGGRGTEAFF
NA,TRBV30,CAWSKRDGTQYF
NA,TRBV7-8,CASSLAGFGENTEAFF
NA,TRBV11-2,CASSPPGAYEQYF
NA,TRBV7-9,CASSHVGTELAGVTGELFF
NA,TRBV5-1,CASSVQRGSYNEQFF
few,TRBV14,CASSPLATGELFF
NA,TRBV24-1,CATSERDRANYGYTF